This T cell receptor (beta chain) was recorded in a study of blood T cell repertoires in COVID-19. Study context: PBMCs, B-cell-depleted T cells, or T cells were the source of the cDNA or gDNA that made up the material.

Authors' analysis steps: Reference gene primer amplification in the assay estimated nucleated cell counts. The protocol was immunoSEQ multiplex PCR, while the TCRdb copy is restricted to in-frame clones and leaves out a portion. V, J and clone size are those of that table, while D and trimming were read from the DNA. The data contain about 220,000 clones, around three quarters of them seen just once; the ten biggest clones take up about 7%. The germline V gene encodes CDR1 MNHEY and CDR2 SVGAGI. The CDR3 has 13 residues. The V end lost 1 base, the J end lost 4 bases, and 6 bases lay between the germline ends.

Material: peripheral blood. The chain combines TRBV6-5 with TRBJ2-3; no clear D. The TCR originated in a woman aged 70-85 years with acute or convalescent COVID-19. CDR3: CASSYYPADTQYF. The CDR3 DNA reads TGTGCCAGCAGTTACTACCCAGCAGATACGCAGTATTTT.